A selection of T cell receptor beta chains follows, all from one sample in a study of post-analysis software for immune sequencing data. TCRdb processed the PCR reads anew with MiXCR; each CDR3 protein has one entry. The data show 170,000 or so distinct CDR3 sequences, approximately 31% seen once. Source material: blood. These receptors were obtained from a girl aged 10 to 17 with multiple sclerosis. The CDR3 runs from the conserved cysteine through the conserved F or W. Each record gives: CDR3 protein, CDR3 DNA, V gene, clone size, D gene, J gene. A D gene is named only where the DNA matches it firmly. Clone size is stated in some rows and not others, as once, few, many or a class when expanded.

CDR3 protein: CASRPRQGDGTEAFF
CDR3 DNA: TGCGCCAGCAGACCTCGACAGGGGGATGGGACTGAAGCTTTCTTT
V gene: TRBV5-1
clone size: few
D gene: TRBD1
J gene: TRBJ1-1

CDR3 protein: CSARGAGTSSYNSPLHF
CDR3 DNA: TGCAGTGCTAGAGGGGCAGGAACGAGCTCCTATAATTCACCCCTCCACTTT
V gene: TRBV20-1
clone size: few
D gene: .
J gene: TRBJ1-6

CDR3 protein: CSNQGGQYF
CDR3 DNA: TGCAGCAATCAGGGCGGGCAGTACTTC
V gene: TRBV20-1
clone size: few
D gene: .
J gene: TRBJ2-5

CDR3 protein: CSAIRGLSTDTQYF
CDR3 DNA: TGCAGTGCTATACGCGGTCTAAGCACAGATACGCAGTATTTT
V gene: TRBV20-1
clone size: .
D gene: .
J gene: TRBJ2-3

CDR3 protein: CSATTGIEQYF
CDR3 DNA: TGCAGTGCGACGACAGGGATCGAGCAGTACTTC
V gene: TRBV20-1
clone size: many
D gene: TRBD1
J gene: TRBJ2-7

CDR3 protein: CASSVGGGSPYEQYF
CDR3 DNA: TGTGCCAGCAGCGTAGGGGGCGGGAGCCCCTACGAGCAGTACTTC
V gene: TRBV9
clone size: many
D gene: TRBD2
J gene: TRBJ2-7

CDR3 protein: CASSPGQGYEKLFF
CDR3 DNA: TGTGCCAGCAGTCCGGGACAGGGATACGAAAAACTGTTTTTT
V gene: TRBV27
clone size: few
D gene: TRBD1
J gene: TRBJ1-4

CDR3 protein: CASSDPDLIADTQYF
CDR3 DNA: TGTGCCAGCAGTGACCCGGATCTCATCGCAGATACGCAGTATTTT
V gene: TRBV25-1
clone size: .
D gene: .
J gene: TRBJ2-3

CDR3 protein: CSASRSGGYNEQFF
CDR3 DNA: TGCAGTGCTAGTAGGAGCGGGGGGTACAATGAGCAGTTCTTC
V gene: TRBV20-1
clone size: few
D gene: TRBD2
J gene: TRBJ2-1

CDR3 protein: CASTQGDTDTQYF
CDR3 DNA: TGTGCCAGCACCCAGGGGGATACAGATACGCAGTATTTT
V gene: TRBV28
clone size: .
D gene: TRBD1
J gene: TRBJ2-3

CDR3 protein: CASRTGTSGIYEQYF
CDR3 DNA: TGTGCCAGCAGAACTGGGACTAGCGGGATCTACGAGCAGTACTTC
V gene: TRBV12-3/TRBV12-4
clone size: many
D gene: TRBD2
J gene: TRBJ2-7

CDR3 protein: CASSVRGTDTQYF
CDR3 DNA: TGCGCCAGCAGTGTGCGAGGCACAGATACGCAGTATTTT
V gene: TRBV10-1
clone size: many
D gene: .
J gene: TRBJ2-3

CDR3 protein: CASSPWAGVGNTIYF
CDR3 DNA: TGTGCCAGCAGCCCCTGGGCAGGGGTAGGAAACACCATATATTTT
V gene: TRBV7-6
clone size: .
D gene: .
J gene: TRBJ1-3

CDR3 protein: CASSRGTSGAYEQYF
CDR3 DNA: TGTGCCAGCAGCAGGGGGACTAGCGGTGCCTACGAGCAGTACTTC
V gene: TRBV7-2
clone size: many
D gene: TRBD2
J gene: TRBJ2-7

CDR3 protein: CASSTQGLSGANVLTF
CDR3 DNA: TGTGCCAGCAGTACACAGGGTCTATCTGGGGCCAACGTCCTGACTTTC
V gene: TRBV25-1
clone size: many
D gene: .
J gene: TRBJ2-6

CDR3 protein: CASSSAGTIAGEQYF
CDR3 DNA: TGTGCCAGCAGTTCCGCCGGGACTATTGCAGGCGAGCAGTACTTC
V gene: TRBV12-3/TRBV12-4
clone size: many
D gene: TRBD2
J gene: TRBJ2-7

CDR3 protein: CATARRAAGNYGYTF
CDR3 DNA: TGTGCCACCGCCCGCCGGGCGGCAGGCAACTATGGCTACACCTTC
V gene: TRBV10-3
clone size: many
D gene: .
J gene: TRBJ1-2

CDR3 protein: CASSLSRGKETQYF
CDR3 DNA: TGCGCCAGCAGCTTGAGCAGGGGAAAAGAGACCCAGTACTTC
V gene: TRBV5-1
clone size: many
D gene: .
J gene: TRBJ2-5

CDR3 protein: CAGSQEMSGTKGYTF
CDR3 DNA: TGTGCCGGCAGCCAAGAGATGTCGGGGACAAAAGGCTACACCTTC
V gene: TRBV14
clone size: .
D gene: .
J gene: TRBJ1-2

CDR3 protein: CASSRPGEQYF
CDR3 DNA: TGTGCCAGCAGCCGCCCGGGGGAGCAGTACTTC
V gene: TRBV12-3/TRBV12-4
clone size: many
D gene: .
J gene: TRBJ2-7

CDR3 protein: CSVEALTSGNLYEQYF
CDR3 DNA: TGCAGCGTTGAAGCATTGACTAGCGGGAACCTTTACGAGCAGTACTTC
V gene: TRBV29-1
clone size: many
D gene: TRBD2
J gene: TRBJ2-7

CDR3 protein: CASRDWGLRNTEAFF
CDR3 DNA: TGTGCCAGTAGAGACTGGGGGCTTCGGAACACTGAAGCTTTCTTT
V gene: TRBV19
clone size: few
D gene: .
J gene: TRBJ1-1

CDR3 protein: CSAPLQGGTEAFF
CDR3 DNA: TGCAGCGCCCCCCTTCAGGGGGGTACTGAAGCTTTCTTT
V gene: TRBV29-1
clone size: few
D gene: TRBD1
J gene: TRBJ1-1

CDR3 protein: CSATRTEPPETQYF
CDR3 DNA: TGCAGTGCTACGCGGACCGAACCCCCGGAGACCCAGTACTTC
V gene: TRBV20-1
clone size: many
D gene: .
J gene: TRBJ2-5

CDR3 protein: CASSFGTASYGYTF
CDR3 DNA: TGCGCCAGCAGCTTTGGGACAGCGTCCTATGGCTACACCTTC
V gene: TRBV5-1
clone size: many
D gene: TRBD1
J gene: TRBJ1-2

CDR3 protein: CASSPYDSLYNEQFF
CDR3 DNA: TGTGCCAGCAGCCCCTATGATTCCCTTTACAATGAGCAGTTCTTC
V gene: TRBV12-3/TRBV12-4
clone size: few
D gene: .
J gene: TRBJ2-1

CDR3 protein: CASSLGGGMNEQYF
CDR3 DNA: TGTGCCAGCAGCCTAGGGGGAGGGATGAACGAGCAGTACTTC
V gene: TRBV27
clone size: .
D gene: .
J gene: TRBJ2-7

CDR3 protein: CASTDGFLYGYTF
CDR3 DNA: TGTGCCAGCACAGACGGATTCCTCTATGGCTACACCTTC
V gene: TRBV6-5
clone size: many
D gene: .
J gene: TRBJ1-2

CDR3 protein: CASSTQSGRAYNEQYF
CDR3 DNA: TGTGCCAGCAGCACCCAGAGCGGGAGAGCCTACAATGAGCAGTACTTC
V gene: TRBV28
clone size: few
D gene: TRBD2
J gene: TRBJ2-5

CDR3 protein: CASSQAEFNEKLFF
CDR3 DNA: TGTGCCAGCAGCCAAGCTGAGTTTAATGAAAAACTGTTTTTT
V gene: TRBV14
clone size: .
D gene: .
J gene: TRBJ1-4

CDR3 protein: CAGKEGTEAFF
CDR3 DNA: TGCGCCGGCAAGGAGGGCACTGAAGCTTTCTTT
V gene: TRBV5-1
clone size: .
D gene: .
J gene: TRBJ1-1

CDR3 protein: CSARPTGGLTEAFF
CDR3 DNA: TGCAGTGCTAGGCCCACAGGGGGCCTCACTGAAGCTTTCTTT
V gene: TRBV20-1
clone size: .
D gene: TRBD1
J gene: TRBJ1-1

CDR3 protein: CASSLGPAGETQYF
CDR3 DNA: TGCGCCAGCAGCTTGGGCCCAGCGGGGGAGACCCAGTACTTC
V gene: TRBV5-1
clone size: many
D gene: TRBD2
J gene: TRBJ2-5

CDR3 protein: CASSIAAGGVAGELFF
CDR3 DNA: TGTGCCAGTAGTATAGCAGCGGGAGGAGTAGCCGGGGAGCTGTTTTTT
V gene: TRBV19
clone size: .
D gene: TRBD2
J gene: TRBJ2-2

CDR3 protein: CASSQDATNEKLFF
CDR3 DNA: TGCGCCAGCAGTCAAGATGCAACTAATGAAAAACTGTTTTTT
V gene: TRBV4-1
clone size: .
D gene: .
J gene: TRBJ1-4

CDR3 protein: CASTQGTGSNSPLHF
CDR3 DNA: TGTGCCAGCACCCAGGGGACAGGGAGTAATTCACCCCTCCACTTT
V gene: TRBV6-5
clone size: .
D gene: TRBD1
J gene: TRBJ1-6

CDR3 protein: CASSLEATRGYTF
CDR3 DNA: TGCGCCAGCAGCTTAGAGGCCACTCGCGGCTACACCTTC
V gene: TRBV5-1
clone size: .
D gene: .
J gene: TRBJ1-2

CDR3 protein: CSARDSVGYGYTF
CDR3 DNA: TGCAGTGCCCGCGACTCGGTCGGCTATGGCTACACCTTC
V gene: TRBV20-1
clone size: few
D gene: .
J gene: TRBJ1-2

CDR3 protein: CASSLATGLNTEAFF
CDR3 DNA: TGCGCCAGCAGCTTGGCGACAGGGCTGAACACTGAAGCTTTCTTT
V gene: TRBV5-1
clone size: once
D gene: TRBD1
J gene: TRBJ1-1

CDR3 protein: CASTYLKGNTEAFF
CDR3 DNA: TGTGCCAGCACCTATTTGAAGGGGAACACTGAAGCTTTCTTT
V gene: TRBV12-3/TRBV12-4
clone size: .
D gene: .
J gene: TRBJ1-1

CDR3 protein: CASSLRDPGGETQYF
CDR3 DNA: TGTGCCAGCAGCTTGAGGGACCCTGGAGGAGAGACCCAGTACTTC
V gene: TRBV5-4
clone size: many
D gene: .
J gene: TRBJ2-5

CDR3 protein: CASSLYAGGPASGELFF
CDR3 DNA: TGCGCCAGCAGCTTATATGCGGGAGGGCCAGCTTCCGGGGAGCTGTTTTTT
V gene: TRBV5-1
clone size: .
D gene: TRBD2
J gene: TRBJ2-2

CDR3 protein: CASGLVVSSSGDEQYF
CDR3 DNA: TGTGCTAGTGGTTTGGTGGTTAGCAGCTCAGGGGACGAGCAGTACTTC
V gene: TRBV12-5
clone size: many
D gene: .
J gene: TRBJ2-7

CDR3 protein: CASSTSRSGTGNEQYF
CDR3 DNA: TGTGCCAGCAGCACCTCCAGATCCGGGACAGGGAACGAGCAGTACTTC
V gene: TRBV7-9
clone size: many
D gene: TRBD1
J gene: TRBJ2-7

CDR3 protein: CASIQTPGGMNTEAFF
CDR3 DNA: TGTGCCAGCATCCAAACACCCGGGGGGATGAACACTGAAGCTTTCTTT
V gene: TRBV12-3/TRBV12-4
clone size: .
D gene: .
J gene: TRBJ1-1

CDR3 protein: CSVETGNTEAFF
CDR3 DNA: TGCAGCGTTGAAACAGGGAACACTGAAGCTTTCTTT
V gene: TRBV29-1
clone size: .
D gene: .
J gene: TRBJ1-1